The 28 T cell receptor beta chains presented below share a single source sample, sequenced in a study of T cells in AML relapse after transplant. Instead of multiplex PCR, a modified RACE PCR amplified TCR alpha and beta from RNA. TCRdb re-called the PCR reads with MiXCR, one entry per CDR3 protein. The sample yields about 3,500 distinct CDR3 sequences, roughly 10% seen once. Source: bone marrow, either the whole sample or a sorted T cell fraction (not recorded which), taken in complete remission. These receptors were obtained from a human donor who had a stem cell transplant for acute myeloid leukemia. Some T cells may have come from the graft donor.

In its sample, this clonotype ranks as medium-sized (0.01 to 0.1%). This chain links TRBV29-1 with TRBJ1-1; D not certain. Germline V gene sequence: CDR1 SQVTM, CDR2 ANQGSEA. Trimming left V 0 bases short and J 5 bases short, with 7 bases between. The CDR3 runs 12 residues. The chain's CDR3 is CSVEDAGTEAFF. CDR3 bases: TGCAGCGTTGAAGATGCCGGGACTGAAGCTTTCTTT.

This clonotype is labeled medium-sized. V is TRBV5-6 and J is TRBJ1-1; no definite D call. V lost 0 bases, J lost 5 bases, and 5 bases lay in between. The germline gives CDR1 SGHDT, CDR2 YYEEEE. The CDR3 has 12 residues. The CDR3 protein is CASSLGPTEAFF. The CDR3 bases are TGTGCCAGCAGCTTGGGCCCGACTGAAGCTTTCTTT.

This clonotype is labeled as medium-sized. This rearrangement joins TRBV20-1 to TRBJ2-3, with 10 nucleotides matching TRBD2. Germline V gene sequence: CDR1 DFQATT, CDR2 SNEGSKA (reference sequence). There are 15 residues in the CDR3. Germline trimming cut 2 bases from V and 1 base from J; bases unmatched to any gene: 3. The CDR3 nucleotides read TGCAGTGCTAGATTGCTAGCGGGGGGCACAGATACGCAGTATTTT. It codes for CSARLLAGGTDTQYF.

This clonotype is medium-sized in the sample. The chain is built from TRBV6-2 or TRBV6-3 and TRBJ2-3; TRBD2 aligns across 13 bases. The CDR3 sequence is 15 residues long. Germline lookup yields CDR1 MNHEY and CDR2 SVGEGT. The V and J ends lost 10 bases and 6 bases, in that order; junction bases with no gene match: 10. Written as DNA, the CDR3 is TGTGCCACCCAGACGGGACTAGCGGGGTCGGATACGCAGTATTTT. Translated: CATQTGLAGSDTQYF.

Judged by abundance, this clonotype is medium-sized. CDR3 sequence reads: CSARGERGDYYEQYF. The CDR3 nucleotides read TGCAGTGCTAGAGGGGAGAGAGGGGACTATTACGAGCAGTACTTC. This chain joins TRBV20-1 and TRBJ2-7, with 7 bases aligning to TRBD2. CDR1 is DFQATT and CDR2 is SNEGSKA in the germline V gene (reference sequence). This CDR3 region has 15 residues. V was clipped by 1 base and J by 4 bases; unmatched bases: 10.

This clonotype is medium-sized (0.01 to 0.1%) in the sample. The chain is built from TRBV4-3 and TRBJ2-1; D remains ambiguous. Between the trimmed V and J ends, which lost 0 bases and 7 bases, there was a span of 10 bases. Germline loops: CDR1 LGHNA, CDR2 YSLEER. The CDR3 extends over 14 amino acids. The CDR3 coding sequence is TGCGCCAGCAGCCAAGATAGGATGTCGAATGAGCAGTTCTTC. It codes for CASSQDRMSNEQFF.

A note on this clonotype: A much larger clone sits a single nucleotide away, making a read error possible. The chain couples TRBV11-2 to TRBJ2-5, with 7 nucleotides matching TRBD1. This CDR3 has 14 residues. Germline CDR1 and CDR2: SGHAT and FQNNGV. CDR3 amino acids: CASSSGQVWETRYF. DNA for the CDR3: TGTGCCAGCAGCTCTGGACAGGTTTGGGAGACCCGGTACTTC.

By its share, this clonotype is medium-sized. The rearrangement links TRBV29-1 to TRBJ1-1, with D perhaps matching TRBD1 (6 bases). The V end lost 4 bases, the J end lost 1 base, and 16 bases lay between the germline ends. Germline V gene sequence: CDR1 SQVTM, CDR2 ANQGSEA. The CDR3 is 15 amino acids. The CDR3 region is CSVAQGLTGNTEAFF. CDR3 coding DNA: TGCAGCGTTGCCCAGGGGCTAACAGGGAACACTGAAGCTTTCTTT.

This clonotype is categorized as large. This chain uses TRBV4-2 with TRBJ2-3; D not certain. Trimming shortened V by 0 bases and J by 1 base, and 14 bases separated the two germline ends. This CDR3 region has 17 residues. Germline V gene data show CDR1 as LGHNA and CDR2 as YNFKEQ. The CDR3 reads CASSQDLGGPRTDTQYF. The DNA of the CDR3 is TGTGCCAGCAGCCAAGATCTTGGCGGACCTCGCACAGATACGCAGTATTTT.

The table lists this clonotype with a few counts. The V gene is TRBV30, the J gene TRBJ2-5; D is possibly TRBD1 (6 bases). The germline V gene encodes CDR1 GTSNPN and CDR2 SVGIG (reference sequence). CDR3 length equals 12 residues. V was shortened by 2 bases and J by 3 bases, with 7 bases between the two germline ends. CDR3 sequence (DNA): TGTGCCTGGAGTAAGGGGGAAGAGACCCAGTACTTC. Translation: CAWSKGEETQYF.

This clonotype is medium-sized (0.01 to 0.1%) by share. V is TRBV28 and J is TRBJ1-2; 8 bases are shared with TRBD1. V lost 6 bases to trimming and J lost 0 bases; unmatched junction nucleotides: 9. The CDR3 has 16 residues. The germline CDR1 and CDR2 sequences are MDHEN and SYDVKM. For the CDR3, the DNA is TGTGCCAGCAGCCTTATCACAGGGGGAACTAACTATGGCTACACCTTC. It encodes CASSLITGGTNYGYTF.

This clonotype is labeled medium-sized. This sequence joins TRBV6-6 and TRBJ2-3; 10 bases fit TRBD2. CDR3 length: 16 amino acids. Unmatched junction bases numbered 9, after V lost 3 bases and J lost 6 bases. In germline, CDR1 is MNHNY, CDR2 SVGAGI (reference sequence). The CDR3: CASSYLTSGAPDTQYF. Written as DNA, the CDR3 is TGTGCCAGCAGTTATTTAACTAGCGGGGCCCCGGATACGCAGTATTTT.

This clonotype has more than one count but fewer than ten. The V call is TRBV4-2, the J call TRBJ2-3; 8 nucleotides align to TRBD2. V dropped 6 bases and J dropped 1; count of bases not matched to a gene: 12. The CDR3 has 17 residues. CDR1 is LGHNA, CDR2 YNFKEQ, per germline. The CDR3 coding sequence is TGTGCCAGCAGAGCGGGGGAGGACCGGGGTGGCACAGATACGCAGTATTTT. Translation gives CASRAGEDRGGTDTQYF.

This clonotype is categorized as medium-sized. This CDR3 reads CASSQVTMNTEAFF. CDR3 nucleotide sequence: TGCGCCAGCAGCCAAGTTACGATGAACACTGAAGCTTTCTTT. The chain is built from TRBV4-1 and TRBJ1-1; D gene uncertain. The CDR3 spans 14 residues. Per germline, CDR1 MGHRA and CDR2 YSYEKL. Trimming stripped 1 base from V and 0 bases from J, with 6 bases between.

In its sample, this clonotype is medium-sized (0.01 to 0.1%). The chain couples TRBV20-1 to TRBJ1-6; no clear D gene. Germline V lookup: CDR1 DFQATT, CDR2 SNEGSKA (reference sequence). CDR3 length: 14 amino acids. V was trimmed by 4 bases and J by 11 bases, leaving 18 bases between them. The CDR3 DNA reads TGCAGTGCTAAAGACCCCGCAGCCTCAGCACCCCTCCACTTT. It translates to CSAKDPAASAPLHF.

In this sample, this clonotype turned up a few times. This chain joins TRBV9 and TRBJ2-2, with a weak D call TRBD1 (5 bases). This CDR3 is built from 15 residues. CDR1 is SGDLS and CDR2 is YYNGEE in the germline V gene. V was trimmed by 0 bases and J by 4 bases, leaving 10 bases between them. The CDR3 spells CASSVEGASTGELFF. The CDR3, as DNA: TGTGCCAGCAGCGTAGAAGGGGCTTCCACCGGGGAGCTGTTTTTT.

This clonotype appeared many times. DNA of the CDR3: TGCGCCAGCAGGGGGGGTACCACGAACACCGGGGAGCTGTTTTTT. As protein: CASRGGTTNTGELFF. The chain joins TRBV5-1 to TRBJ2-2; possibly TRBD2 for D (6 bases). V lost 5 bases and J 0 bases, leaving 11 bases between the germline ends. The length of the CDR3 is 15 residues. The germline V gene encodes CDR1 SGHRS and CDR2 YFSETQ.

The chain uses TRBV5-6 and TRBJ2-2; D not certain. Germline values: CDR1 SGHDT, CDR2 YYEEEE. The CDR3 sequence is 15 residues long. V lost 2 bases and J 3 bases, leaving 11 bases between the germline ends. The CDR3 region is CASSFNNPDTGELFF. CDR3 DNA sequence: TGTGCCAGCAGCTTCAACAACCCGGACACCGGGGAGCTGTTTTTT.

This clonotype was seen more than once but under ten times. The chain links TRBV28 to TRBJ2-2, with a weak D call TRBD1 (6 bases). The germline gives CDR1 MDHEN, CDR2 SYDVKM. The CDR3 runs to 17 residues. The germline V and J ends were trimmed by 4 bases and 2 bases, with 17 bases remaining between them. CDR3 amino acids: CASSSVGSGHNTGELFF. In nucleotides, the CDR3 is TGTGCCAGCAGTTCGGTCGGTTCGGGACACAACACCGGGGAGCTGTTTTTT.

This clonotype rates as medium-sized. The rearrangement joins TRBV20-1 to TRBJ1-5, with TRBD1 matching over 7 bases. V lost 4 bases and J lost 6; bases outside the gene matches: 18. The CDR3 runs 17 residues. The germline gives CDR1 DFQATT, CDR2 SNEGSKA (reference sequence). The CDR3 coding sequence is TGCAGTGCTACAAAATTTATAGGTCAGGGGGTAGGTCAGCCCCAGCATTTT. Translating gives CSATKFIGQGVGQPQHF.

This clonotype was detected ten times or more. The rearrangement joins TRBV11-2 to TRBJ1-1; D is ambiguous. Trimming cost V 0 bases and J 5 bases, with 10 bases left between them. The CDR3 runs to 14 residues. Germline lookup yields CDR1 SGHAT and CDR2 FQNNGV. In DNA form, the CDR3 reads TGTGCCAGCAGCTTAGACCGTCCGAGGACTGAAGCTTTCTTT. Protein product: CASSLDRPRTEAFF.

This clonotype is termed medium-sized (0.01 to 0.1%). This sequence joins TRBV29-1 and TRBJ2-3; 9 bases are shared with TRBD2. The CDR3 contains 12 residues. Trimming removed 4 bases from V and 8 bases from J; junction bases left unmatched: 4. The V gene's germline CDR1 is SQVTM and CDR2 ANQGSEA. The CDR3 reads CSVVSSGTTQYF. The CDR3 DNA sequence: TGCAGCGTTGTATCTAGCGGGACTACGCAGTATTTT.

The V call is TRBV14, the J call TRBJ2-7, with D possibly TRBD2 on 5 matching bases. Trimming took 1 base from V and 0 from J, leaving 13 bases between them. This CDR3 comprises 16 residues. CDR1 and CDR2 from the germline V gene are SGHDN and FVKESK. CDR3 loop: CASSQGEGVSSYEQYF. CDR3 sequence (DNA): TGTGCCAGCAGCCAAGGTGAGGGTGTCAGCTCCTACGAGCAGTACTTC.

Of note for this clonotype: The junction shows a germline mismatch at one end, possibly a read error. The CDR3 DNA is TGTGCCATCAGCCCCGATAGCAATCAGCCCCAGAAGTTT. It yields the protein CAISPDSNQPQKF. This sequence joins TRBV10-3 and TRBJ1-5; D is unclear. The CDR3 is 13 amino acids. Germline CDR1 ENHRY, CDR2 SYGVKD.

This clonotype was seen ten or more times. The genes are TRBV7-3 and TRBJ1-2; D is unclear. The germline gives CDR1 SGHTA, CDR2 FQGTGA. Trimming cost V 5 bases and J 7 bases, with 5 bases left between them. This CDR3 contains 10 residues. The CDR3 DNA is TGTGCCAGCAGCAAAGGTGGCTACACCTTC. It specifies CASSKGGYTF.

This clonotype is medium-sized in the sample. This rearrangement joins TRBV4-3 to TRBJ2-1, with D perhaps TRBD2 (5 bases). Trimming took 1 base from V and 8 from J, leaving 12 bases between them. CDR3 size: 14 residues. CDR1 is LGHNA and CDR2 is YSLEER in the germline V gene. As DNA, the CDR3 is TGCGCCAGCAGCCAAGCGCCCGGGGAATATGAGCAGTTCTTC. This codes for CASSQAPGEYEQFF.

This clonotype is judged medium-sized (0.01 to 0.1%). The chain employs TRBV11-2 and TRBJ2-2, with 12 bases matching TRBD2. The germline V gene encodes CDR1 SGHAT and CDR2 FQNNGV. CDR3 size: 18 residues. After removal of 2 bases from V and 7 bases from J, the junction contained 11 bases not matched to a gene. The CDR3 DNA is TGTGCCAGCAGCTTATACCCACTAGCGGGGGGCCAGGTCGGGGAGCTGTTTTTT. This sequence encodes CASSLYPLAGGQVGELFF.

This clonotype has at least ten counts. Written as DNA, the CDR3 is TGTGCCAGCTCACCACTTAGGGCCGCGAACACTGAAGCTTTCTTT. Translation: CASSPLRAANTEAFF. The V call is TRBV18, the J call TRBJ1-1; no firm D call. Germline loops: CDR1 KGHSH, CDR2 LQKENI. This CDR3 region has 15 residues. Trimming left V 1 base short and J 1 base short, with 10 bases between.